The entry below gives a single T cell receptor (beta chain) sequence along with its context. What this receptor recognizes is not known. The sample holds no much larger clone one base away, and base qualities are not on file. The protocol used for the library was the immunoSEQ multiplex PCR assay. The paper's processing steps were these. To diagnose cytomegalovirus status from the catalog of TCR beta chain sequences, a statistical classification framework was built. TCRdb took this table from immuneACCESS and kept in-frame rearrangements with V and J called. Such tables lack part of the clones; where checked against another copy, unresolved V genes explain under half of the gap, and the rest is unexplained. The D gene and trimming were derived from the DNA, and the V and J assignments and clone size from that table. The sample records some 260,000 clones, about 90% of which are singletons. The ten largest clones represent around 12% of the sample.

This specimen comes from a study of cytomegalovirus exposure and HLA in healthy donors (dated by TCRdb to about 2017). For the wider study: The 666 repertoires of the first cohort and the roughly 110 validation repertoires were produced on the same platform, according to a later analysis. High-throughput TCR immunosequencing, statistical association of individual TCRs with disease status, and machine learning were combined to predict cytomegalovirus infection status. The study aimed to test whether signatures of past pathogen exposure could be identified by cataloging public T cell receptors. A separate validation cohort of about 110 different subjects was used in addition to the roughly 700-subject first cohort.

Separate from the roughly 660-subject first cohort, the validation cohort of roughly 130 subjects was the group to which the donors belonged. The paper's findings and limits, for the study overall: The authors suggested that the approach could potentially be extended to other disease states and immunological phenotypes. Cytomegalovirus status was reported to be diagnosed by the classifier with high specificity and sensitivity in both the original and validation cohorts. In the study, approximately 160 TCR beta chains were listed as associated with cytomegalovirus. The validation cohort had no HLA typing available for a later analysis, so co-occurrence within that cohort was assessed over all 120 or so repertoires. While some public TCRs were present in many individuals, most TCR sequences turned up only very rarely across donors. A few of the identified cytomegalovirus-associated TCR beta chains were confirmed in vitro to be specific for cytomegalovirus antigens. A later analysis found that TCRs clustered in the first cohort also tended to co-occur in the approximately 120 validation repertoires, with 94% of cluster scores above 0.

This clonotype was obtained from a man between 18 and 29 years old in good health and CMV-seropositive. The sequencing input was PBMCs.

The nucleotide sequence reads as follows: TGTGCCAGCAGTGACGACCCAACGGCCTACAATGAGCAGTTCTTC. This gives the protein CASSDDPTAYNEQFF. The chain links TRBV6-1 with TRBJ2-1; no D gene call is confident. Reading from cysteine to phenylalanine, the CDR3 counts 15 amino acids. Only CDR3 DNA is held: 45 bases, read in frame from base 1. CDR1 and CDR2 are drawn from the germline V gene: MNHNS, SASEGT. Between the V and J ends, shortened by 3 bases and 2 bases respectively, the junction contains 11 bases.